The 26 T cell receptor beta chains reported below all come from one sample, sequenced in a study of shared clonotypes between healthy human individuals. Generated by immunoSEQ multiplex PCR, the TCRdb table keeps only in-frame clones and is missing some. The data contain roughly 2,500,000 clones, over 85% of them seen just once; the ten biggest clones take up 0.36%. Sequencing used naive CD4+ T cells from PBMCs. As for subset: CD45RA+ positively selected. The receptors stem from a man younger than 35 in good health. Some clones in this sample may be carry-over from other donors' samples.

The CDR3 is CASSFSVGPSGYEQYF. The DNA for the CDR3 is TGCGCCAGCAGCTTTTCAGTGGGACCTAGCGGGTACGAGCAGTACTTC. This sequence joins TRBV5-1 and TRBJ2-7; 8 bases match TRBD2. CDR3 length: 16 residues. J was trimmed by 4 bases and V by 2 bases; bases with no gene match: 11. The germline V gene has CDR1 SGHRS and CDR2 YFSETQ.

The chain has TRBV7-9 and TRBJ2-1, with 12 bases matching TRBD2. CDR3 length: 15 residues. Looked up from germline, CDR1 is SEHNR and CDR2 is FQNEAQ (reference sequence). J was trimmed by 9 bases and V by 5 bases; bases with no gene match: 8. The DNA of the CDR3 is TGTGCCAGCAGCCCCCGGACTAGCGGGATGCTTGAGCAGTTCTTC. Protein: CASSPRTSGMLEQFF.

This rearrangement joins TRBV5-4 to TRBJ2-7; weak D call: TRBD1 (6 bases). The CDR3 loop spans 16 amino acids. The germline V and J ends were trimmed by 4 bases and 3 bases, with 20 bases remaining between them. The germline CDR1 and CDR2 sequences are SGHNT and YYREEE (reference sequence). The CDR3 sequence: CASSRPGTPEHYEQYF. CDR3 in DNA: TGTGCCAGCAGCCGCCCCGGGACACCCGAACACTACGAGCAGTACTTC.

The CDR3 DNA reads as TGTGCCAGCAGTTTAAATGTCTGGGACAGGGGAACCTACGAGCAGTACTTC. It yields the protein CASSLNVWDRGTYEQYF. The chain joins TRBV28 to TRBJ2-7; 10 nucleotides match TRBD1. V dropped 2 bases and J dropped 2; count of bases not matched to a gene: 9. The CDR3 consists of 17 residues. Germline-derived CDR1 and CDR2 are MDHEN and SYDVKM.

This clone has just one count. The V gene is TRBV27, the J gene TRBJ2-7; D not resolved. Germline V gene sequence: CDR1 MNHEY, CDR2 SMNVEV (reference sequence). Trimming took 5 bases from V and 0 from J, leaving 8 bases between them. CDR3 size: 13 residues. CDR3 nucleotide sequence: TGTGCCAGCAGTATGCTAGACTCCTACGAGCAGTACTTC. As protein: CASSMLDSYEQYF.

This chain links TRBV27 with TRBJ2-4, with 9 nucleotides matching TRBD1. V was pared by 6 bases and J by 3 bases, with 9 bases of the junction left unmatched. The germline V gene encodes CDR1 MNHEY and CDR2 SMNVEV (reference sequence). The CDR3 totals 16 residues. In DNA, the CDR3 is TGTGCCAGCAGCCGACAGGGGGTTGGAGGCAAAAACATTCAGTACTTC. Translation gives CASSRQGVGGKNIQYF.

The chain uses TRBV5-1 and TRBJ1-3; unclear D gene. The CDR3 spans 15 residues. The V end lost 5 bases, the J end lost 4 bases, and 16 bases lay between the germline ends. Germline assignment: CDR1 SGHRS and CDR2 YFSETQ. Written as DNA, the CDR3 is TGCGCCAGCAGGGAGCCGGGCCCCGAGGGAAACACCATATATTTT. It yields the protein CASREPGPEGNTIYF.

The CDR3 nucleotides read TGTGCCAGCAGTTGGGATGCCGGGACAGGGTTGGACGAGCAGTACTTC. Protein: CASSWDAGTGLDEQYF. V gene TRBV28 combines with J gene TRBJ2-7; TRBD1 agrees at 9 bases. The CDR3 is 16 amino acids. The V gene end was trimmed by 4 bases and the J gene end by 5 bases; junction bases not matched to a gene: 12. The germline CDR1 and CDR2 sequences are MDHEN and SYDVKM.

The chain carries TRBV5-8 and TRBJ2-2; maybe TRBD2 (6 bases). The germline gives CDR1 SGHTS, CDR2 YDEGEE. The CDR3 contains 15 residues. Deletions cut 3 bases from V and 0 bases from J, with 9 bases between. CDR3 nucleotides: TGTGCCAGCAGCTCTAGCGTCGCGAACACCGGGGAGCTGTTTTTT. This codes for CASSSSVANTGELFF. Complete variable domain (other parts from reference TRBV5-8 and TRBJ2-2): EAGVTQSPTHLIKTRGQQATLRCSPISGHTSVYWYQQALGLGLQFLLWYDEGEERNRGNFPPRFSGRQFPNYSSELNVNALELEDSALYLCASSSSVANTGELFFGEGSRLTVL.

The chain carries TRBV7-2 and TRBJ2-7; the match to TRBD1 covers 7 bases. The germline CDR1 and CDR2 sequences are SGHTA and FQGNSA. The trim removed 4 bases at V and 0 bases at J, leaving 6 bases unmatched. This CDR3 spans 15 amino acids. DNA of the CDR3: TGTGCCAGCAGCTCGTACAGGGGTAGCTCCTACGAGCAGTACTTC. As protein: CASSSYRGSSYEQYF. The whole variable domain, remainder taken from reference TRBV7-2 and TRBJ2-7, is GAGVSQSPSNKVTEKGKDVELRCDPISGHTALYWYRQSLGQGLEFLIYFQGNSAPDKSGLPSDRFSAERTGGSVSTLTIQRTQQEDSAVYLCASSSYRGSSYEQYFGPGTRLTVT.

The chain is built from TRBV7-3 and TRBJ2-1, with D unclear. V lost 2 bases and J lost 4, with 12 bases in between. The germline CDR1 and CDR2 sequences are SGHTA and FQGTGA. CDR3 length: 15 amino acids. In nucleotides, the CDR3 is TGTGCCAGCAGCTTAGAAGCGCTTCCGTACAATGAGCAGTTCTTC. It specifies CASSLEALPYNEQFF.

The rearrangement joins TRBV29-1 to TRBJ2-7; 10 bases agree with TRBD1. V shed 6 bases, J shed 4 bases, and the junction held 9 bases outside the gene matches. The germline V gene has CDR1 SQVTM and CDR2 ANQGSEA. This CDR3 has 14 amino acids. CDR3 sequence (DNA): TGCAGCGTAGTCAGACAGGGGGCAAGGTACGAGCAGTACTTC. Encoded protein: CSVVRQGARYEQYF.

The V gene is TRBV5-4, the J gene TRBJ2-2; 8 nucleotides match TRBD2. V lost 4 bases, J lost 7 bases, and 6 bases stayed unmatched. CDR3 length: 14 residues. Per the germline V gene, CDR1 is SGHNT and CDR2 is YYREEE (reference sequence). In DNA, the CDR3 is TGTGCCAGCAGCACCGGGACTAGGGGCGGGGAGCTGTTTTTT. This sequence encodes CASSTGTRGGELFF.

The chain employs TRBV7-2 and TRBJ2-2, with TRBD2 matching 7 bases. Germline lookup yields CDR1 SGHTA and CDR2 FQGNSA. CDR3 size: 15 residues. V shed 3 bases, J shed 2 bases, and the junction held 3 bases outside the gene matches. CDR3 amino acids: CASSFRTRNTGELFF. The CDR3 DNA sequence: TGTGCCAGCAGCTTCCGGACTAGAAACACCGGGGAGCTGTTTTTT.

This sequence joins TRBV25-1 and TRBJ2-7, with TRBD1 matching 7 bases. J lost 3 bases, V lost 6 bases, and 8 bases had no gene match. This CDR3 spans 14 amino acids. The germline CDR1 and CDR2 sequences are MGHDK and SYGVNS. CDR3 in amino acids: CASSAGTVNYEQYF. In nucleotides, the CDR3 is TGTGCCAGCAGCGCCGGGACAGTGAACTACGAGCAGTACTTC.

The chain is built from TRBV7-6 and TRBJ2-3; no clear D. From germline, CDR1 is SGHVS and CDR2 FNYEAQ. The V gene lost 3 bases and the J gene lost 1 base, with 11 bases spanning the gap. The CDR3 runs to 15 residues. The CDR3 bases are TGTGCCAGCAGCTTGGCCAGGAGCCGCACAGATACGCAGTATTTT. It encodes CASSLARSRTDTQYF.

This chain joins TRBV14 and TRBJ2-1; D is perhaps TRBD2 (5 bases). The CDR3 is made up of 14 amino acids. The V end lost 4 bases, the J end lost 8 bases, and 15 bases lay between the germline ends. The V gene's germline CDR1 is SGHDN and CDR2 FVKESK. The chain's CDR3 is CASSPGVSLDEQFF. Here the CDR3 DNA reads TGTGCCAGCAGCCCCGGGGTTAGTCTAGATGAGCAGTTCTTC.

The chain employs TRBV7-2 and TRBJ1-4; D gene unclear. With 1 base removed from V and 5 bases from J, the gap between germline ends came to 11 bases. Germline values: CDR1 SGHTA, CDR2 FQGNSA. The CDR3 covers 15 residues. This chain's CDR3 is CASSLVGRSNEKLFF. The CDR3 coding sequence is TGTGCCAGCAGCTTAGTTGGCAGGTCAAATGAAAAACTGTTTTTT.

About this clone: Germline is not matched at one junction end, which may reflect a read error. J is TRBJ2-7 and V is TRBV11-2; D possibly corresponds to TRBD1 (5 bases). The germline V gene encodes CDR1 SGHAT and CDR2 FQNNGV. The CDR3 is 13 amino acids. The CDR3 DNA reads TGTGCCAGCAGCATAGACAGCACCTACGAGCAGTACTTC. Its protein product is CASSIDSTYEQYF.

This chain uses TRBV18 with TRBJ2-4; D is uncertain. This CDR3 contains 15 residues. Deletions cut 5 bases from V and 0 bases from J, with 11 bases between. The germline CDR1 and CDR2 sequences are KGHSH and LQKENI. CDR3 DNA: TGTGCCAGCTCATCCCCCGAATCAGCCAAAAACATTCAGTACTTC. Translated, it gives CASSSPESAKNIQYF.

The chain carries TRBV29-1 and TRBJ2-1, with 9 bases identical to TRBD2. V lost 6 bases and J lost 10; bases outside the gene matches: 4. Germline CDR1 and CDR2: SQVTM and ANQGSEA. The CDR3 is 11 residues long. The DNA for the CDR3 is TGCAGCGTGGAAAGCGGGAGGGAGCAGTTCTTC. Amino acids: CSVESGREQFF.

The table lists this clone with a count of one. The V call is TRBV28, the J call TRBJ1-1; D is perhaps TRBD1 (6 bases). V was trimmed by 10 bases and J by 1 base, leaving 16 bases between them. The CDR3 loop spans 14 amino acids. Looked up from germline, CDR1 is MDHEN and CDR2 is SYDVKM. DNA for the CDR3: TGTGCCACCAATGGGGGCAAAGGGAACACTGAAGCTTTCTTT. As protein: CATNGGKGNTEAFF.

This clone showed up just once. The chain has TRBV18 and TRBJ2-2, with 10 positions matching TRBD2. The CDR3 length is 17 residues. The trim removed 3 bases at V and 0 bases at J, leaving 4 bases unmatched. CDR1 KGHSH and CDR2 LQKENI come from the germline V gene. The CDR3 nucleotides are TGTGCCAGCTCACCGCTGACTAGCGGGCCGAACACCGGGGAGCTGTTTTTT. Translated: CASSPLTSGPNTGELFF.

This clone was observed a handful of times. The chain carries TRBV18 and TRBJ2-7, with 8 bases lining up with TRBD1. Per the germline V gene, CDR1 is KGHSH and CDR2 is LQKENI. CDR3 size: 14 residues. The J segment lost 4 bases and the V segment lost 5 bases, leaving 7 bases of the junction unmatched. The CDR3 DNA sequence: TGTGCCAGCTCAGAGGCAGGGGGCTCGTACGAGCAGTACTTC. Translation gives CASSEAGGSYEQYF.

In nucleotides, the CDR3 is TGTGCCAGCAGGATAACACAGGGGCCTAACTATGGCTACACCTTC. This sequence encodes CASRITQGPNYGYTF. The rearrangement uses TRBV6-6 and TRBJ1-2; 7 bases are a match to TRBD1. V lost 6 bases to trimming and J lost 0 bases; unmatched junction nucleotides: 7. The length of the CDR3 is 15 residues. Per germline, CDR1 MNHNY and CDR2 SVGAGI (reference sequence).

The V and J genes are TRBV5-4 and TRBJ1-1, with D maybe TRBD1 (6 bases). Germline V gives CDR1 SGHNT, CDR2 YYREEE (reference sequence). There are 15 residues in the CDR3. Trimming cost V 3 bases and J 3 bases, with 15 bases left between them. In DNA form, the CDR3 reads TGTGCCAGCAGCTCGAAAGGTAGGGGGGACACTGAAGCTTTCTTT. It codes for CASSSKGRGDTEAFF.